This T cell receptor (beta chain) was retrieved from a study of shared clonotypes between healthy human individuals. Naive CD8 populations comprised CD45RO-negative cells positively selected for CCR7, excluding terminally differentiated effector memory CD45RA+ cells. Produced via immunoSEQ multiplex PCR; TCRdb's table is partial and in-frame only. The table includes about 2.1 million clones, around 93% detected once. The germline CDR1 and CDR2 sequences are SGHVS and FQNEAQ. This CDR3 has 16 amino acids. Notes on this clone: Its antigen is still unknown. The junction shows a germline mismatch at one end, possibly a read error.

Notes on the study in general: The study generally estimated greater richness for naive than memory subsets.

The sequencing input was naive CD8+ T cells from PBMCs. The chain is built from TRBV7-8 and TRBJ2-1, with D perhaps assigned TRBD1 or TRBD2 (5 bases each). This clonotype was sampled from a man between 18 and 35 years old in good health. Some clones in this sample may be carry-over from other donors' samples. In nucleotides, the CDR3 is TGTGCCAGCAGCCTAGCTCTCAGGGCTGGGGGCAATGAGCAGTTCTTC. Translating it yields CASSLALRAGGNEQFF.